Following are 24 T cell receptor beta chains from one sample sequenced in a study of cytomegalovirus exposure and HLA in healthy donors. In the PCR, 60 Vbeta and 13 Jbeta primers were used. This table comes from immunoSEQ multiplex PCR, and its TCRdb copy is limited to in-frame clones, with some not included. The profile shows around 200,000 clones, around 86% of them singletons. The sequencing sample was made of PBMCs. Every receptor here comes from a man aged 50-60 years in good health and CMV-seronegative.

DNA for the CDR3: TGCGCCAGCAGCCCCCCTGGCAGGGAATCCTACAATGAGCAGTTCTTC. Its protein product is CASSPPGRESYNEQFF. This chain connects TRBV4-1 to TRBJ2-1; D may be TRBD1 (5 bases). Trimming shortened V by 4 bases and J by 1 base, and 14 bases separated the two germline ends. The CDR3 covers 16 residues. The germline V gene encodes CDR1 MGHRA and CDR2 YSYEKL.

This clone was observed a single time. This sequence joins TRBV5-1 and TRBJ1-2, with TRBD1 as a possible D gene (5 bases). The CDR3 loop spans 14 amino acids. V lost 4 bases, J lost 0 bases, and 10 bases lay in between. Germline V gene lookup returns CDR1 SGHRS and CDR2 YFSETQ. As DNA, the CDR3 is TGCGCCAGCAGCCCAGGGATTGCTAACTATGGCTACACCTTC. Translated: CASSPGIANYGYTF.

This chain joins TRBV9 and TRBJ2-7; 13 nucleotides align to TRBD2. The germline V gene has CDR1 SGDLS and CDR2 YYNGEE. Trimming removed 3 bases from V and 0 bases from J; junction bases left unmatched: 6. The CDR3 runs 17 residues. CDR3 coding DNA: TGTGCCAGCAGCGAGGGGACTAGCGGGGATTTCTCCTACGAGCAGTACTTC. Translated: CASSEGTSGDFSYEQYF.

The chain links TRBV6-6 to TRBJ1-5, with TRBD1 matching over 7 bases. This CDR3 region has 15 residues. Per the germline V gene, CDR1 is MNHNY and CDR2 is SVGAGI (reference sequence). The ends lost 2 bases at V and 6 bases at J; junction bases unmatched: 7. CDR3 loop: CASSYAKGAGQPQHF. CDR3 DNA: TGTGCCAGCAGTTACGCCAAGGGGGCCGGTCAGCCCCAGCATTTT.

This chain connects TRBV6-4 to TRBJ1-2; 8 bases are shared with TRBD1. The CDR3 is 13 amino acids. Germline CDR1 MRHNA, CDR2 SNTAGT. V gave up 9 bases and J gave up 8 bases; unmatched junction bases: 11. The CDR3 nucleotides read TGTGCCAGGGGCGACAGGGGCCCCCTGGGCTACACCTTC. Its translation is CARGDRGPLGYTF.

This chain uses TRBV9 with TRBJ2-7; D is unclear. Between the trimmed V and J ends, which lost 4 bases and 6 bases, there was a span of 17 bases. This CDR3 spans 14 amino acids. Germline lookup yields CDR1 SGDLS and CDR2 YYNGEE. The CDR3 DNA follows: TGTGCCAGCAGCAACCATTACCTTCTCGGCGAGCAGTACTTC. Translated, it gives CASSNHYLLGEQYF. Looking up the rest from reference TRBV9 and TRBJ2-7 gives the full variable domain: DSGVTQTPKHLITATGQRVTLRCSPRSGDLSVYWYQQSLDQGLQFLIQYYNGEERAKGNILERFSAQQFPDLHSELNLSSLELGDSALYFCASSNHYLLGEQYFGPGTRLTVT.

This clone was seen a handful of times. The CDR3 sequence is CASSQPGTSGSPEYF. The CDR3 nucleotides are TGTGCCAGCAGTCAACCCGGGACTAGCGGGAGTCCGGAGTACTTC. This rearrangement joins TRBV5-4 to TRBJ2-7; 14 bases agree with TRBD2. CDR1 and CDR2 from the germline V gene are SGHNT and YYREEE (reference sequence). The CDR3 is made up of 15 amino acids. V was pared by 5 bases and J by 11 bases, with 12 bases of the junction left unmatched.

The chain has TRBV7-9 and TRBJ2-7; 7 nucleotides line up with TRBD2. CDR1 and CDR2 from the germline V gene are SEHNR and FQNEAQ (reference sequence). Trimming took 1 base from V and 5 from J; bases not matched to a gene: 14. This CDR3 is 17 amino acids long. Here the CDR3 reads CASSLGPTGGRNDEQYF. In nucleotides, the CDR3 is TGTGCCAGCAGCTTAGGACCTACGGGAGGCCGTAATGACGAGCAGTACTTC.

The chain is built from TRBV9 and TRBJ2-3; a possible D gene is TRBD2 (6 bases). The CDR3 sequence is 15 residues long. Germline V gives CDR1 SGDLS, CDR2 YYNGEE. Trimming removed 4 bases at V and 0 bases at J, with 12 bases between. The CDR3 here is CASSRSGFSTDTQYF. Written as DNA, the CDR3 is TGTGCCAGCAGCCGAAGCGGGTTTAGCACAGATACGCAGTATTTT.

This chain joins TRBV5-1 and TRBJ1-2, with 7 bases lining up with TRBD1. CDR3 length: 12 residues. J lost 7 bases, V lost 4 bases, and 4 bases had no gene match. The germline V gene has CDR1 SGHRS and CDR2 YFSETQ. The CDR3 sequence: CASSDRVGGYTF. CDR3 in DNA: TGCGCCAGCAGCGACAGGGTGGGTGGCTACACCTTC.

This chain links TRBV6-6 with TRBJ2-3; no clear D. CDR3 length: 14 amino acids. CDR1 is MNHNY, CDR2 SVGAGI, per germline (reference sequence). Trimming removed 2 bases from V and 0 bases from J, with 6 bases in between. The CDR3 loop reads CASSYLESTDTQYF. In nucleotides, the CDR3 is TGTGCCAGCAGTTACCTCGAGAGCACAGATACGCAGTATTTT.

V usage is TRBV30 and J usage is TRBJ1-1, with 10 bases fitting TRBD1. The germline V gene has CDR1 GTSNPN and CDR2 SVGIG (reference sequence). The trim removed 2 bases at V and 5 bases at J, leaving 5 bases unmatched. The CDR3 is 14 residues long. The chain's CDR3 is CAWSRTGGDTEAFF. The CDR3 DNA reads as TGTGCCTGGAGTCGGACAGGGGGGGATACTGAAGCTTTCTTT. The entire variable domain, with the rest obtained from reference TRBV30 and TRBJ1-1, is as follows: SQTIHQWPATLVQPVGSPLSLECTVEGTSNPNLYWYRQAAGRGLQLLFYSVGIGQISSEVPQNLSASRPQDRQFILSSKKLLLSDSGFYLCAWSRTGGDTEAFFGQGTRLTVV.

The chain carries TRBV19 and TRBJ2-5, with 11 bases lining up with TRBD2. This CDR3 has 18 residues. With 8 bases clipped from V and 5 bases from J, the junction kept 19 bases outside the gene matches. CDR1 LNHDA and CDR2 SQIVND come from the germline V gene (reference sequence). CDR3 bases: TGTGCCAGTCCCGGAGGTTGCCTAGCGGGGGGCTGGAGGGAGACCCAGTACTTC. Amino acid sequence: CASPGGCLAGGWRETQYF.

The chain is built from TRBV6-1 and TRBJ2-5; 10 bases map to TRBD2. V lost 1 base to trimming and J lost 5 bases; unmatched junction nucleotides: 7. The CDR3 consists of 16 residues. Germline assignment: CDR1 MNHNS and CDR2 SASEGT. The CDR3 DNA is TGTGCCAGCAGTGAAGGGGTAGCGGGGGGCCGGGAGACCCAGTACTTC. It specifies CASSEGVAGGRETQYF.

The chain joins TRBV10-3 to TRBJ2-1; D may be TRBD2 (6 bases). The length of the CDR3 is 12 residues. The V end lost 4 bases, the J end lost 6 bases, and 7 bases lay between the germline ends. Per the germline V gene, CDR1 is ENHRY and CDR2 is SYGVKD. CDR3 amino acids: CAISGRANEQFF. CDR3 nucleotide sequence: TGTGCCATCAGTGGGAGGGCCAATGAGCAGTTCTTC.

The V and J genes are TRBV13 and TRBJ2-1; the match to TRBD2 covers 11 bases. The CDR3 spans 16 residues. V lost 5 bases to trimming and J lost 5 bases; unmatched junction nucleotides: 8. Germline CDR1 PRHDT, CDR2 FYEKMQ (reference sequence). The CDR3 DNA reads as TGTGCCAGCAGCCGGCCGCAGGGACTAGCGGACAATGAGCAGTTCTTC. Amino acid sequence: CASSRPQGLADNEQFF.

The rearrangement uses TRBV28 and TRBJ1-5; D gene ambiguous. Germline V gives CDR1 MDHEN, CDR2 SYDVKM. This CDR3 spans 13 amino acids. V dropped 8 bases and J dropped 7 bases, with 15 bases sitting between them. CDR3 region: CASRPGLGQPQHF. The DNA of the CDR3 is TGTGCCAGCCGGCCGGGGTTGGGGCAGCCCCAGCATTTT.

The chain has TRBV5-6 and TRBJ2-1; 11 bases fit TRBD1. This CDR3 contains 16 residues. With 6 bases clipped from V and 7 bases from J, the junction kept 12 bases outside the gene matches. Looked up from germline, CDR1 is SGHDT and CDR2 is YYEEEE. The CDR3 reads CASTITGGQGVNEQFF. The CDR3, as DNA: TGTGCCAGCACCATCACCGGGGGACAGGGGGTAAATGAGCAGTTCTTC.

The chain has TRBV27 and TRBJ2-7; D is perhaps TRBD1 (5 bases). Trimming left V 5 bases short and J 0 bases short, with 14 bases between. CDR1 is MNHEY, CDR2 SMNVEV, per germline (reference sequence). This CDR3 comprises 15 residues. DNA of the CDR3: TGTGCCAGCAGTAATCCCCAGGGCCACTCCTACGAGCAGTACTTC. Its protein product is CASSNPQGHSYEQYF.

This clone was recorded only once. The chain links TRBV6-5 to TRBJ1-6, with 8 positions matching TRBD1. Per germline, CDR1 MNHEY and CDR2 SVGAGI. J was trimmed by 5 bases and V by 5 bases; bases with no gene match: 5. CDR3 length: 15 amino acids. The CDR3 region has the DNA TGTGCCAGCAGTCGGACAGGGTGGGATAATTCACCCCTCCACTTT. It translates to CASSRTGWDNSPLHF.

In this sample, this clone turned up a few times. The V and J genes are TRBV4-2 and TRBJ2-3; D unclear. CDR3 size: 15 residues. V was shortened by 4 bases and J by 0 bases, with 11 bases between the two germline ends. Germline V gene lookup returns CDR1 LGHNA and CDR2 YNFKEQ. For the CDR3, the DNA is TGTGCCAGCAGCCCCAATCGAGCCAGCACAGATACGCAGTATTTT. Amino acid sequence: CASSPNRASTDTQYF.

CDR3 bases: TGCGCCAGCAGCAGATTAGCGGGGAGCACAGATACGCAGTATTTT. Protein sequence: CASSRLAGSTDTQYF. V and J are TRBV5-1 and TRBJ2-3; TRBD2 matches at 8 bases. The CDR3 consists of 15 residues. Germline lookup yields CDR1 SGHRS and CDR2 YFSETQ. The V and J ends lost 4 bases and 0 bases, in that order; junction bases with no gene match: 4.

As for this clone: In the same sample, other DNA sequences code for this CDR3. The gene calls are TRBV28 and TRBJ1-5; D is ambiguous. Deletions cut 2 bases from V and 1 base from J, with 9 bases between. CDR1 is MDHEN, CDR2 SYDVKM, per germline. The CDR3 has 15 amino acids. CDR3 in DNA: TGTGCCAGCAGTTTAGGAGGTAGCAGCAATCAGCCCCAGCATTTT. Translating gives CASSLGGSSNQPQHF.

The chain has TRBV7-9 and TRBJ1-3; D might be TRBD1 (5 bases). Trimming pared 5 bases from V and 0 bases from J, leaving 17 bases between. Germline V CDR1 and CDR2: SEHNR, FQNEAQ (reference sequence). The CDR3 runs to 17 residues. In DNA form, the CDR3 reads TGTGCCAGCAGCGACAAACATGGGGCCCTCTCTGGAAACACCATATATTTT. This gives the protein CASSDKHGALSGNTIYF.